One sample yielded the 19 T cell receptor beta chains listed below, sequenced in a study of T-cell reconstitution after alpha-beta-depleted transplantation in children (dated by TCRdb to the mid-2010s). According to the study, the label for this sample's treatment or condition signals: allogeneic hematopoietic cell transplantation with graft depleted of TCRalphabeta T cells and CD19 B cells. Library prep was done by PCR. Sequencing was carried out with an Illumina HiSeq 2500. To normalize quantification of the TCRbeta repertoire, the TCR libraries were built with molecular barcoding that relied on unique molecular identifiers. TCRdb cleaned the public reads at Q25 with fastp, built clones with MiXCR and kept in-frame beta chains. Every CDR3 protein is listed once, alongside the most common genes and DNA of its rows. This sample has around 960,000 distinct CDR3 sequences in its table, and roughly 31% of those were observed once. The ten top clones hold over 25% of the sample.

This specimen consisted of PBMCs, mostly from graft donor cells, obtained 360 days after TCRalphabeta/CD19-depleted stem cell transplant. The receptor set was obtained from a boy younger than two who had a stem cell transplant for SCID, so the T cells may come from the graft donor.

The chain recombines TRBV15 with TRBJ2-3; 9 bases fit TRBD1. With 2 bases clipped from V and 1 base from J, the junction kept 1 base outside the gene matches. CDR1 is LNHNV and CDR2 is YYDKDF in the germline V gene (reference sequence). The CDR3 is made up of 15 amino acids. Here the CDR3 reads CATSRYRGRTDTQYF. The CDR3 coding sequence is TGTGCCACCAGCAGATACAGGGGGCGCACAGATACGCAGTATTTT.

This clonotype has just a few counts. The J gene is TRBJ2-7, the V gene TRBV7-6, with D perhaps TRBD1 (6 bases). This CDR3 has 15 amino acids. The ends were cut back, 0 bases at V and 2 bases at J, with 11 bases in the middle. In germline, CDR1 is SGHVS, CDR2 FNYEAQ. The CDR3, as DNA: TGTGCCAGCAGCTTAGCCCAGGGGTTGGCCTACGAGCAGTACTTC. Translated, it gives CASSLAQGLAYEQYF.

This clonotype has just a few counts. This sequence joins TRBV4-3 and TRBJ2-7, with 7 bases that match TRBD1. The CDR3 is made up of 16 amino acids. J gave up 2 bases and V 1 base, and 8 bases lay outside the gene matches. Germline V gene lookup returns CDR1 LGHNA and CDR2 YSLEER. CDR3 protein: CASSQGTGTDTYEQYF. CDR3 in DNA: TGCGCCAGCAGCCAAGGGACCGGGACAGACACCTACGAGCAGTACTTC.

This rearrangement joins TRBV5-1 to TRBJ2-1, with TRBD2 matching 12 bases. Losses at the gene ends were 4 bases for V and 4 bases for J; bases not matched to a gene: 12. Germline CDR1 and CDR2: SGHRS and YFSETQ. This CDR3 is 18 amino acids long. The chain's CDR3 is CASSETSGGIVGYNEQFF. For the CDR3, the DNA is TGCGCCAGCAGCGAAACTAGCGGGGGGATTGTTGGATACAATGAGCAGTTCTTC.

The CDR3 nucleotides read TGTGCCAGCAGCCCCCGACAGGGGGCAAGGAACACTGAAGCTTTCTTT. Protein sequence: CASSPRQGARNTEAFF. The J gene is TRBJ1-1, the V gene TRBV9, with 10 bases aligning to TRBD1. This CDR3 is 16 amino acids long. The ends lost 4 bases at V and 1 base at J; junction bases unmatched: 7. Germline lookup yields CDR1 SGDLS and CDR2 YYNGEE.

This clonotype was observed a handful of times. The chain links TRBV7-8 to TRBJ1-1, with a weak D call TRBD1 (6 bases). Between the trimmed V and J ends, which lost 5 bases and 4 bases, there was a span of 11 bases. CDR3 length equals 13 residues. Germline loops: CDR1 SGHVS, CDR2 FQNEAQ. The CDR3 bases are TGTGCCAGCAGCCTAGACAGGTTCACTGAAGCTTTCTTT. This gives the protein CASSLDRFTEAFF.

The gene calls are TRBV5-1 and TRBJ2-5; 7 bases line up with TRBD1. This CDR3 contains 15 residues. V was pared by 0 bases and J by 4 bases, with 6 bases of the junction left unmatched. CDR1 and CDR2 (germline): SGHRS, YFSETQ. DNA for the CDR3: TGCGCCAGCAGCTTGGATATCAGGGGGAGAGAGACCCAGTACTTC. This gives the protein CASSLDIRGRETQYF. The full variable domain, rest sourced from reference TRBV5-1 and TRBJ2-5, is KAGVTQTPRYLIKTRGQQVTLSCSPISGHRSVSWYQQTPGQGLQFLFEYFSETQRNKGNFPGRFSGRQFSNSRSEMNVSTLELGDSALYLCASSLDIRGRETQYFGPGTRLLVL.

The table lists this clonotype with a few counts. This sequence joins TRBV5-1 and TRBJ1-1; TRBD1 might be the D (5 bases). The V end lost 4 bases, the J end lost 0 bases, and 16 bases lay between the germline ends. CDR3 length equals 16 residues. Germline assignment: CDR1 SGHRS and CDR2 YFSETQ. This chain's CDR3 is CASSPDSVSMNTEAFF. The CDR3 DNA reads as TGCGCCAGCAGCCCCGACAGTGTTTCGATGAACACTGAAGCTTTCTTT.

This clonotype showed up just a few times. The J gene is TRBJ2-7, the V gene TRBV6-5, with 9 bases aligning to TRBD1. The CDR3 is made up of 14 amino acids. CDR1 MNHEY and CDR2 SVGAGI come from the germline V gene. Losses at the gene ends were 5 bases for V and 6 bases for J; bases not matched to a gene: 8. CDR3 DNA sequence: TGTGCCAGCAGTCTCCGGGACAGGGACCGCGAGCAGTACTTC. Protein product: CASSLRDRDREQYF.

This clonotype was seen only once. The chain uses TRBV5-1 and TRBJ2-7, with TRBD1 identical over 9 bases. Trimming at V came to 1 base and at J to 6 bases, leaving 8 bases not matched to a gene. CDR1 is SGHRS and CDR2 is YFSETQ in the germline V gene. The CDR3 runs to 15 residues. CDR3 amino acids: CASSLLQGASGEQYF. In DNA form, the CDR3 reads TGCGCCAGCAGCTTGCTACAGGGGGCTAGCGGCGAGCAGTACTTC.

The genes are TRBV5-1 and TRBJ2-1; 11 nucleotides line up with TRBD1. Germline CDR1 SGHRS, CDR2 YFSETQ. This CDR3 is built from 15 residues. The V gene end was trimmed by 2 bases and the J gene end by 8 bases; junction bases not matched to a gene: 6. CDR3 amino acids: CASSFGTGGNDEQFF. Written as DNA, the CDR3 is TGCGCCAGCAGCTTCGGGACAGGGGGAAACGATGAGCAGTTCTTC. Together with reference TRBV5-1 and TRBJ2-1, the CDR3 gives the full variable domain: KAGVTQTPRYLIKTRGQQVTLSCSPISGHRSVSWYQQTPGQGLQFLFEYFSETQRNKGNFPGRFSGRQFSNSRSEMNVSTLELGDSALYLCASSFGTGGNDEQFFGPGTRLTVL.

V usage is TRBV18 and J usage is TRBJ1-1; a possible D gene is TRBD1 (5 bases). Germline values: CDR1 KGHSH, CDR2 LQKENI. The V end lost 4 bases, the J end lost 7 bases, and 10 bases lay between the germline ends. This CDR3 contains 12 residues. The CDR3 region is CASSRGGVEAFF. DNA of the CDR3: TGTGCCAGCTCACGGGGCGGGGTTGAAGCTTTCTTT.

The chain carries TRBV18 and TRBJ2-5, with a possible D match to TRBD1 (6 bases). The CDR3 runs to 17 residues. Trimming took off 2 bases at V and 2 bases at J, with 18 bases between the two ends. The V gene's germline CDR1 is KGHSH and CDR2 LQKENI. CDR3 residues: CASSPLPPDRNQETQYF. In DNA, the CDR3 is TGTGCCAGCTCACCATTGCCCCCGGACAGAAATCAAGAGACCCAGTACTTC.

This sequence joins TRBV12-3 or TRBV12-4 and TRBJ1-5, with 9 bases identical to TRBD1. The CDR3 is 18 amino acids. Losses at the gene ends were 3 bases for V and 0 bases for J; bases not matched to a gene: 9. CDR3 in amino acids: CASSLGTGTINSNQPQHF. The DNA of the CDR3 is TGTGCCAGCAGTTTGGGGACAGGGACCATTAATAGCAATCAGCCCCAGCATTTT.

The CDR3, as DNA: TGTGCCATCAGTGAGTCAGATTGGGGGGCTGAAAATTCACCCCTCCACTTT. It specifies CAISESDWGAENSPLHF. The chain employs TRBV10-3 and TRBJ1-6; D is perhaps TRBD1 (6 bases). Germline CDR1 ENHRY, CDR2 SYGVKD. This CDR3 is 17 amino acids long. V was pared by 0 bases and J by 7 bases, with 16 bases between.

V usage is TRBV4-3 and J usage is TRBJ1-4; TRBD1 aligns across 9 bases. Germline V CDR1 and CDR2: LGHNA, YSLEER. The J segment lost 1 base and the V segment lost 4 bases, leaving 4 bases of the junction unmatched. This CDR3 spans 16 amino acids. The CDR3 sequence: CASSPGQGKTNEKLFF. As DNA, the CDR3 is TGCGCCAGCAGCCCAGGACAGGGGAAAACTAATGAAAAACTGTTTTTT.

This clonotype was seen a few times. The rearrangement joins TRBV12-3 or TRBV12-4 to TRBJ1-5; tentative D call: TRBD1 (6 bases). The CDR3 is 14 amino acids. The V end was cut by 4 bases, the J end by 4 bases, with 11 bases between. CDR3 in amino acids: CASSSGAGNQPQHF. CDR3 DNA sequence: TGTGCCAGCAGTTCAGGGGCGGGTAATCAGCCCCAGCATTTT.

There are a few counts of this clonotype. This chain links TRBV5-4 with TRBJ2-3, with 7 positions matching TRBD2. This CDR3 comprises 17 residues. From germline, CDR1 is SGHNT and CDR2 YYREEE (reference sequence). J gave up 4 bases and V 4 bases, and 15 bases lay outside the gene matches. Here the CDR3 DNA reads TGTGCCAGCAGCCCGGGGATCCCTAGCGGATTATCAGATACGCAGTATTTT. It codes for CASSPGIPSGLSDTQYF.

This clonotype occurred a few times. The gene calls are TRBV7-2 and TRBJ2-7; D perhaps matches TRBD2 (5 bases). Germline CDR1 is SGHTA and CDR2 is FQGNSA. Trimming pared 1 base from V and 1 base from J, leaving 11 bases between. The CDR3 consists of 15 residues. This CDR3 reads CASSLGGAVSYEQYF. The CDR3 DNA sequence: TGTGCCAGCAGCTTAGGAGGAGCGGTATCCTACGAGCAGTACTTC. Using reference TRBV7-2 and TRBJ2-7 for the parts outside the CDR3, the full variable domain is GAGVSQSPSNKVTEKGKDVELRCDPISGHTALYWYRQSLGQGLEFLIYFQGNSAPDKSGLPSDRFSAERTGGSVSTLTIQRTQQEDSAVYLCASSLGGAVSYEQYFGPGTRLTVT.